A selection of T cell receptor beta chains follows, all from one sample in a study of human T cells and chemical hapten exposure. One entry per CDR3 protein results from TCRdb running MiXCR on the RACE reads. Among 75,000 to 100,000 distinct CDR3 sequences listed, roughly 8.5% were seen once. Sequencing was performed on whole blood. The source of these receptors is a female donor in good health. Some clones in this sample may be carry-over from other donors' samples. Both conserved end residues are part of each CDR3. Each record gives: J gene, V gene, clone size, CDR3 length, D gene, CDR3 DNA, CDR3 protein. D genes are given only for firm matches. The size field is filled for only some rows; it gives once, few, many or a size class.

>TRBJ2-7|TRBV11-1|many|15|TRBD2
TGTGCCAGCAGCACCGGACTAGCGGGAAGCTACGAGCAGTACTTC
CASSTGLAGSYEQYF
>TRBJ2-2|TRBV24-1|many|11|NA
TGTGCCATCCCACTCAGCGGGGAGCTGTTTTTT
CAIPLSGELFF
>TRBJ2-1|TRBV4-1|NA|14|NA
TGCGCCAGCAGCCCGAGGGAAGGCTACAATGAGCAGTTCTTC
CASSPREGYNEQFF
>TRBJ2-5|TRBV12-3/TRBV12-4|many|12|NA
TGTGCCAGCGGAAAGCTCCAAGAGACCCAGTACTTC
CASGKLQETQYF
>TRBJ2-5|TRBV5-1|few|17|TRBD2
TGCGCCAGCCACAAAGGACTAGCGGGAGTATTCCCAGAGACCCAGTACTTC
CASHKGLAGVFPETQYF
>TRBJ2-7|TRBV14|many|15|TRBD2
TGTGCCAGCAGCCAATCGACTAGCGGGAACTACGAGCAGTACTTC
CASSQSTSGNYEQYF
>TRBJ2-1|TRBV29-1|many|15|NA
TGCAGCGTTGAAGGGCCCGAAGAGGGATACAATGAGCAGTTCTTC
CSVEGPEEGYNEQFF
>TRBJ1-1|TRBV20-1|few|13|TRBD1
TGCAGTGCGTTCCGGACAGGGCTCACTGAAGCTTTCTTT
CSAFRTGLTEAFF
>TRBJ2-3|TRBV5-4|NA|17|TRBD2
TGTGCCAGCAGCTTGGGGACTAGCGGAACTAGCACAGATACGCAGTATTTT
CASSLGTSGTSTDTQYF
>TRBJ2-5|TRBV19|few|13|NA
TGTGCCAGTAGTATCCAGTTTCAAGAGACCCAGTACTTC
CASSIQFQETQYF